The entry that follows covers one T cell receptor beta chain sequence. What this receptor recognizes is not known. Base qualities are not provided; no much larger clone lies one nucleotide away. These data come from a study of beta chain features in type 1 diabetes (dated by TCRdb to about 2018). Describing the broader study: No differences in mean age, gender distribution, total cell number or subset yield were found between patients and healthy donors. A total of 85 million to 140 million sorted cells were examined across all samples, and a strong correlation was observed between cell number per subset and RNA yield. In the study, TCRB repertoires of sorted circulating CD4+ T cell subsets from recently diagnosed type 1 diabetes patients were compared with those of matched healthy donors. Naive and central memory subsets were obtained from all 28 donors, but regulatory and stem cell-like memory subsets were isolated from only 8 patients and about 8 healthy donors.

CDR1 is given as SGHTA and CDR2 as FQGNSA, both from the germline V gene. The junction shows trimming of 2 bases on V and 3 bases on J, plus 11 bases between the germline ends. The CDR3, cysteine through phenylalanine, is 14 amino acids long. The read is trimmed to its CDR3 DNA, 42 bases read in frame from base 1. The entire isolated RNA was reverse transcribed using the High Capacity cDNA Reverse Transcription Kit, and thus expressed TCRB transcripts were sequenced. Deep immunoSEQ sequencing was applied to naive, central memory and regulatory T cell samples, giving an average of about 3.8 million total reads per sample. Sorted cells were lysed in RLT buffer, and RNA was extracted using DNase-treated RNeasy Micro or Mini kits according to cell number. Each cell subset was processed separately to prevent cross-contamination, with patient and healthy donor samples processed together. TCRB sequences were amplified from cDNA with the immunoSEQ multiplex PCR, producing 87-bp fragments spanning the CDR3 region. Amplicons were sequenced on the Illumina HiSeq platform. The original pipeline was this. PCR bias was computationally corrected using synthetic template baselines, reads within Hamming distance 2 were collapsed, and singletons that could not be merged were discarded. By aligning reads against IMGT, V, D and J genes, CDR3 length, and insertions or deletions at six rearrangement sites were assigned. Within each subset, clonotype counts were normalized to sorted cell number, after which true diversity and Gini coefficients were computed with the tcR R package. The overlap coefficient, calculated on TCRB nucleotide sequences, was used to quantify repertoire sharing. This immuneACCESS table, as held by TCRdb, lists in-frame sequences with V and J called but not all clones. Of the missing ones, under half trace to an unresolved V gene in checked studies; the others have no known cause. The V and J calls and clone size come from that table; D and trimming were worked out from the DNA. The sample has 150,000 to 200,000 clones on record, around 8% of them singletons. About 1% of the sample lies in the top ten.

From each donor, a single peripheral blood sample of around 120 mL on average was drawn into heparinised tubes. Using a panel that included CD45RO, CCR7, CD25, CD127, CD95 and CD27, naive, central memory, regulatory and stem cell-like memory CD4+ T cells were sorted on a BD FACSAria II. A purity above 98% was achieved for all sorted populations. PBMCs were separated immediately by Lymphoprep density gradient centrifugation and were stained directly, without being cultured. So that batch effects would be minimized, each experiment stained and sorted samples in pairs, pairing one healthy donor with one patient. Broader findings and caveats from the paper: HLA sub-analyses involved small numbers of individuals, so any influence of HLA type on TCRB rearrangement remained unresolved. Sequencing cDNA rather than genomic DNA could over-represent highly expressing activated cells, although activation and CD3 levels did not differ between groups. Fewer insertions and more nucleotide deletions at VDJ recombination sites were observed in patients with type 1 diabetes, implying thymic rearrangement abnormalities. Shorter templates might have been favored by PCR, but patient and control samples were amplified and corrected together, so both groups would have been affected equally by any skew. Type 1 diabetes patients showed a moderate but significant shortening of TCRB CDR3 length in all four CD4+ subsets. Naive, central memory and regulatory TCRB repertoires appeared to be more alike among patients than among healthy donors.

The rearranged segments are TRBV7-2 and TRBJ2-7, with TRBD2 tentatively as D gene (5 bases match). Material for sequencing was central memory CD4+ T cells from blood. The TCR comes from a woman between 40 and 55 years old with type 1 diabetes. The DNA reads as follows: TGTGCCAGCAGCTTAAGTACGGGATACTACGAGCAGTACTTC. It specifies CASSLSTGYYEQYF.